This T cell receptor (beta chain) was sequenced for a study of blood T cell repertoires in COVID-19. Overall study: Some COVID-19 samples were acute and others convalescent; all came from the United States, Italy and Spain. T cells, B-cell-depleted T cells, or PBMCs provided the cDNA or gDNA that served as material.

Profiled with immunoSEQ multiplex PCR; TCRdb holds only in-frame clones, not every one. The table includes under 250,000 clones, around four fifths detected once. V was pared by 0 bases and J by 8 bases, with 11 bases between. The CDR3 length is 14 residues. The V gene's germline CDR1 is MNHEY and CDR2 SVGAGI. This chain links TRBV6-5 with TRBJ2-1, with D uncertain. This TCR came from a woman in her 70s with active or convalescent COVID-19. The sequencing input was peripheral blood. The CDR3 reads CASSYSYNVDEQFF. CDR3 in DNA: TGTGCCAGCAGTTACTCCTATAACGTGGATGAGCAGTTCTTC.